This paragraph reports one T cell receptor beta chain. No antigen is known for it. This entry comes from a study of cytomegalovirus exposure and HLA in healthy donors. In the study overall: Findings of an earlier analysis included roughly 110 million unique TCR beta sequences from some 200 million T cells.

The CDR3 loop spans 14 amino acids. J gave up 5 bases and V 3 bases, and 6 bases lay outside the gene matches. Germline V gives CDR1 SGHAT, CDR2 FQNNGV. Broader study findings: Sequence variants that were highly shared formed a cluster that was likely a sequencing artifact.

13 Jbeta primers and 60 Vbeta primers were used for the PCR. TCRdb's table, derived via immunoSEQ multiplex PCR, lists solely in-frame clones and lacks some. Altogether 110,000 or so clones are present, approximately 69% being singletons, with the ten largest covering about 3.5%. This chain joins TRBV11-2 and TRBJ2-7, with 8 bases that match TRBD2. The sequence came from a man younger than 45 in good health and CMV-seronegative. Sequenced sample: PBMCs. The CDR3 is CASSLEREWDEQYF. The CDR3 DNA is TGTGCCAGCAGCTTGGAGCGGGAGTGGGACGAGCAGTACTTC.